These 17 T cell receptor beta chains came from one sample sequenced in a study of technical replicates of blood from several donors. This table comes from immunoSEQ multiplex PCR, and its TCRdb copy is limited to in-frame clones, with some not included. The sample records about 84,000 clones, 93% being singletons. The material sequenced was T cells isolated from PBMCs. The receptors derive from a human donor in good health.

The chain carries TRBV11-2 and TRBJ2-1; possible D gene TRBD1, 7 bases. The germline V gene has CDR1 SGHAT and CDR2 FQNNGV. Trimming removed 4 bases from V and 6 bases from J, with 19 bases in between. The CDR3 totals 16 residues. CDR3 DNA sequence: TGTGCCAGCAGCTCCCAATTTCAGGGGGGCTCCAATGAGCAGTTCTTC. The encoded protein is CASSSQFQGGSNEQFF.

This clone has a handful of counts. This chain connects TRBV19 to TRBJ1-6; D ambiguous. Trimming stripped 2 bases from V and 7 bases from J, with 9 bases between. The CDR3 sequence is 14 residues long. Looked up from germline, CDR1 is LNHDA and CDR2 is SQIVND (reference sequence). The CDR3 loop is CASSIRGKNSPLHF. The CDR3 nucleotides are TGTGCCAGTAGTATAAGAGGGAAGAATTCACCCCTCCACTTT.

The CDR3 sequence: CASSLGLAGGLSYNEQFF. The DNA of the CDR3 is TGCGCCAGCAGCTTGGGACTAGCGGGGGGGCTTTCCTACAATGAGCAGTTCTTC. The V call is TRBV5-1, the J call TRBJ2-1; TRBD2 matches 14 bases. The V gene end was trimmed by 0 bases and the J gene end by 1 base; junction bases not matched to a gene: 3. The CDR3 runs 18 residues. Germline assignment: CDR1 SGHRS and CDR2 YFSETQ.

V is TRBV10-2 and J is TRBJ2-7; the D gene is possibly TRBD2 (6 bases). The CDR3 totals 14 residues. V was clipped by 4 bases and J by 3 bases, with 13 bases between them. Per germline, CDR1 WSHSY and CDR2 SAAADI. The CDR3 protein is CASSAGTGSYEQYF. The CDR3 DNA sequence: TGCGCCAGCAGTGCCGGGACTGGGAGCTACGAGCAGTACTTC.

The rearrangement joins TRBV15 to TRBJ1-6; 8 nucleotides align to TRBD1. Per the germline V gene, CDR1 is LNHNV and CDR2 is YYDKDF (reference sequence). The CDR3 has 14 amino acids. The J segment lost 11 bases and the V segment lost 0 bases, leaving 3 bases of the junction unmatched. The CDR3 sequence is CATSRDRQGPPLHF. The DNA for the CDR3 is TGTGCCACCAGCAGAGATCGACAGGGGCCACCCCTCCACTTT.

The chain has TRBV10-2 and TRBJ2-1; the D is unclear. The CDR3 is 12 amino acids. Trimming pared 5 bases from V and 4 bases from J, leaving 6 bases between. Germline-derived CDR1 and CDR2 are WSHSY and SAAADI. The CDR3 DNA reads TGCGCCAGCAGTTCCGGTTACAATGAGCAGTTCTTC. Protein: CASSSGYNEQFF.

CDR3 protein: CASSFLLAATNEKLFF. The CDR3 DNA sequence: TGTGCCAGCAGTTTTCTCTTAGCCGCAACTAATGAAAAACTGTTTTTT. This chain connects TRBV28 to TRBJ1-4; D is unresolved. Looked up from germline, CDR1 is MDHEN and CDR2 is SYDVKM. This CDR3 spans 16 amino acids. Trimming took 3 bases from V and 0 from J, leaving 11 bases between them.

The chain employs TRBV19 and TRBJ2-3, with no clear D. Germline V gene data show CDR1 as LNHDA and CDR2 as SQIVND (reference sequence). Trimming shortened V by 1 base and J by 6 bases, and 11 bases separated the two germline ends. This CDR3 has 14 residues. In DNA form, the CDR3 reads TGTGCCAGTAGTATAGTGAACTCTAGGGATACGCAGTATTTT. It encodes CASSIVNSRDTQYF.

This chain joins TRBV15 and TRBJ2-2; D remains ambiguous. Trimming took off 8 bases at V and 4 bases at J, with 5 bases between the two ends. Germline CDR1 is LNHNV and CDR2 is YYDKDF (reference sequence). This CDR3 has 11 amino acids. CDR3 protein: CATSSTGELFF. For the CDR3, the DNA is TGTGCCACCTCTTCCACCGGGGAGCTGTTTTTT.

CDR3: CASSKGPVYRGRDEQFF. Here the CDR3 DNA reads TGTGCCAGTAGTAAGGGCCCTGTTTATAGGGGCCGGGATGAGCAGTTCTTC. J is TRBJ2-1 and V is TRBV19; tentative D call: TRBD1 (5 bases). Trimming removed 4 bases at V and 8 bases at J, with 24 bases between. The CDR3 has 17 residues. Germline CDR1 and CDR2: LNHDA and SQIVND (reference sequence).

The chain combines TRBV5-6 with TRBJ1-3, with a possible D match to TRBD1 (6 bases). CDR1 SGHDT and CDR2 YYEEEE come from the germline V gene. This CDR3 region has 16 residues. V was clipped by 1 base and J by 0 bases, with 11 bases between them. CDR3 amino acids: CASSLRGGASGNTIYF. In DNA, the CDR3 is TGTGCCAGCAGCTTGAGGGGGGGGGCCTCTGGAAACACCATATATTTT.

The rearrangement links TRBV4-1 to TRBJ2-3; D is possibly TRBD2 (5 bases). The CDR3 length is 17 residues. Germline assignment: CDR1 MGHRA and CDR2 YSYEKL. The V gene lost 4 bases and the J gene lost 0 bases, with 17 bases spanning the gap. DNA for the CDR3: TGCGCCAGCAGCCTCGTCCCCCCGGGGAGCAGCACAGATACGCAGTATTTT. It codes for CASSLVPPGSSTDTQYF.

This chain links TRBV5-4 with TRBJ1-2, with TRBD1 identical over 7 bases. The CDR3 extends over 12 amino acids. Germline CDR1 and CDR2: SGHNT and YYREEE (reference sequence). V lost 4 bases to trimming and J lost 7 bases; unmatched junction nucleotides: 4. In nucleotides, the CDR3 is TGTGCCAGCAGCCCAGGGGGGACTGGCTACACCTTC. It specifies CASSPGGTGYTF.

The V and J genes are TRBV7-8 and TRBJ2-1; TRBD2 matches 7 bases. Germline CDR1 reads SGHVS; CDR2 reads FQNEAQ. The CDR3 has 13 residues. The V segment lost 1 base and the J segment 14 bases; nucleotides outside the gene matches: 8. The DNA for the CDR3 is TGTGCCAGCAGCTTAGGTGGGAGGGCCTCGAAGTTCTTC. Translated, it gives CASSLGGRASKFF.

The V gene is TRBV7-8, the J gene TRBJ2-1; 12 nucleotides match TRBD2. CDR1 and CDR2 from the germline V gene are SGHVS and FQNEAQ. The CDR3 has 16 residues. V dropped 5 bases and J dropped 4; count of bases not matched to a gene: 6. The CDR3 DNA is TGTGCCAGCAGCACGGGACTAGCGGGCCAATACAATGAGCAGTTCTTC. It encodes CASSTGLAGQYNEQFF. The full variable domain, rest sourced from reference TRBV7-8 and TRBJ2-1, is GAGVSQSPRYKVAKRGQDVALRCDPISGHVSLFWYQQALGQGPEFLTYFQNEAQLDKSGLPSDRFFAERPEGSVSTLKIQRTQQEDSAVYLCASSTGLAGQYNEQFFGPGTRLTVL.

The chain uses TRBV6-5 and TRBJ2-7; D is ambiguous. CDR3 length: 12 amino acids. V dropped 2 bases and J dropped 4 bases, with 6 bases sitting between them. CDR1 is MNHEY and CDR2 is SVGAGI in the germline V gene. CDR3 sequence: CASSYIGYEQYF. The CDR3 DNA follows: TGTGCCAGCAGTTACATCGGGTACGAGCAGTACTTC.

Here the CDR3 reads CARARDRNYEQYF. The CDR3, as DNA: TGTGCCAGAGCCCGGGACAGGAACTACGAGCAGTACTTC. This chain uses TRBV21-1 with TRBJ2-7; the D call of TRBD1 is as the table states it, not checked on the DNA. TRBV21-1 constitutes a pseudogene. CDR3 length: 13 residues.